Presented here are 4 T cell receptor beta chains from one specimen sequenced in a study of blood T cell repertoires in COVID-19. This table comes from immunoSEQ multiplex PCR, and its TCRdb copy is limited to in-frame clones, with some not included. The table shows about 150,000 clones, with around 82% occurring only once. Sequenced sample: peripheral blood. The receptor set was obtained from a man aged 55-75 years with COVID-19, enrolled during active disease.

This chain's CDR3 is CASSLQGRQGKAFF. The CDR3 DNA is TGTGCCAGCAGCTTACAAGGCCGACAGGGGAAAGCTTTCTTT. This sequence joins TRBV7-2 and TRBJ1-1, with 8 bases fitting TRBD1. Germline CDR1 is SGHTA and CDR2 is FQGNSA. This CDR3 is built from 14 residues. The V segment lost 2 bases and the J segment 9 bases; nucleotides outside the gene matches: 8.

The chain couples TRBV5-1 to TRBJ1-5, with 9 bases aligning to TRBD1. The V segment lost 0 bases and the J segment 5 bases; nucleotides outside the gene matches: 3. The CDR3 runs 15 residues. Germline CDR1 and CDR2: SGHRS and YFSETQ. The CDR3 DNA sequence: TGCGCCAGCAGCTTGGACAGGGGGCTGGATCAGCCCCAGCATTTT. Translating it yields CASSLDRGLDQPQHF.

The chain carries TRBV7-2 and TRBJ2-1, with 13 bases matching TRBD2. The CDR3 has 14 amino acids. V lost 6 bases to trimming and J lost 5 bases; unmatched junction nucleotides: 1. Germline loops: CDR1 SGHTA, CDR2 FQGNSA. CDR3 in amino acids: CASRGTSGNNEQFF. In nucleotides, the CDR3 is TGTGCCAGCAGGGGGACTAGCGGGAACAATGAGCAGTTCTTC.

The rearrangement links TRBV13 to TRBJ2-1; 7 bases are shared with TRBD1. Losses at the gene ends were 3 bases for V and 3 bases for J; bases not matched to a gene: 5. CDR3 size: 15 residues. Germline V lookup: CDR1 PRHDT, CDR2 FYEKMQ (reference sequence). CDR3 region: CASSLRQGVYNEQFF. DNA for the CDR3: TGTGCCAGCAGCTTGCGACAGGGAGTCTACAATGAGCAGTTCTTC. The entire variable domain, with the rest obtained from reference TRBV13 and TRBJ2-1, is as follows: AAGVIQSPRHLIKEKRETATLKCYPIPRHDTVYWYQQGPGQDPQFLISFYEKMQSDKGSIPDRFSAQQFSDYHSELNMSSLELGDSALYFCASSLRQGVYNEQFFGPGTRLTVL.